These T cell receptor beta chains were read from a single sample in a study of Ad26.COV2.S vaccination and SARS-CoV-2 variants. Method: immunoSEQ multiplex PCR; TCRdb's copy keeps in-frame clones and lacks some. The top ten hold over 1.5% of the sample, which has around 400,000 clones, about 89% seen once. The sample in question was peripheral blood, obtained in a trial of Ad26.COV2.S vaccine versus placebo. The receptors here all came from a person between 18 and 65 years old who received the Ad26.COV2.S COVID-19 vaccine or a placebo. Both conserved end residues are part of each CDR3. D genes are given only for firm matches. Clone size is shown for a subset of rows, as once, few, many or a class of expanded clone.

v_gene	j_gene	d_gene	abundance	CDR3nt	CDR3aa
TRBV28	TRBJ2-7	NA	NA	TGTGCCACCCGACGGGAGCGCCGTACCTACGAGCAGTACTTC	CATRRERRTYEQYF
TRBV5-1	TRBJ1-4	NA	NA	TGCGCCAGCAGCTTTAGGGGTTTGGCAACTAATGAAAAACTGTTTTTT	CASSFRGLATNEKLFF
TRBV19	TRBJ2-1	TRBD2	NA	TGTGCCAGTAGGCAACTAGCGGGAGATCATGAGCAGTTCTTC	CASRQLAGDHEQFF
TRBV3-1/TRBV3-2	TRBJ2-2	TRBD2	NA	TGTGCCAGCAGCCAAGCGACTAGCGGGCGGAACACCGGGGAGCTGTTTTTT	CASSQATSGRNTGELFF
TRBV7-2	TRBJ2-2	NA	NA	TGTGCCAGCCAGGGGACAATGAACACCGGGGAGCTGTTTTTT	CASQGTMNTGELFF
TRBV29-1	TRBJ2-1	TRBD1	once	TGCAGCGTTGACCTCGGACAGGGACGGTGGGGTGAGCAGTTCTTC	CSVDLGQGRWGEQFF
TRBV2	TRBJ1-2	NA	NA	TGTGCCAGCACCCAGGACCAATTCTATGGCTACACCTTC	CASTQDQFYGYTF
TRBV15	TRBJ1-1	TRBD1	NA	TGTGCCACCAGCAGAGTGACAGGGGTGGTGGGAACTGAAGCTTTCTTT	CATSRVTGVVGTEAFF
TRBV19	TRBJ1-5	NA	NA	TGTGCCAGTAGTATAGAGGGGACCCTTAATCAGCCCCAGCATTTT	CASSIEGTLNQPQHF
TRBV2	TRBJ2-5	NA	NA	TGTGCCAGCAACAGGGACGAGACCCAGTACTTC	CASNRDETQYF
TRBV20-1	TRBJ2-7	TRBD2	NA	TGCAGTGCTAGTCGGGGCGGGAGCCGGTCGGACGAGCAGTACTTC	CSASRGGSRSDEQYF
TRBV12-3/TRBV12-4	TRBJ2-7	NA	NA	TGTGCCAGCAGCCGATACAGGGATGGCGAGCAGTACTTC	CASSRYRDGEQYF
TRBV5-4	TRBJ2-1	TRBD2	NA	TGTGCCAGCAGCTTGGCCGCTAGCGGGAGGGCCGGAGAGCAGTTCTTC	CASSLAASGRAGEQFF
TRBV20-1	TRBJ2-1	TRBD1	NA	TGCAGTGCTAGTCCCTTCAGGGGGACCTACAATGAGCAGTTCTTC	CSASPFRGTYNEQFF
TRBV19	TRBJ2-1	NA	NA	TGTGCCAGTAGTACCAATACAGGGGAGCAGTTCTTC	CASSTNTGEQFF
TRBV27	TRBJ2-7	TRBD2	NA	TGTGCCAGCGGGGAGGGGCCTATTCTACTTGCCGGGAACGAGCAGTACTTC	CASGEGPILLAGNEQYF
TRBV2	TRBJ1-2	NA	once	TGTGCCAGCAGTGTCGGGCCTTTACCCGGGAGCTACACCTTC	CASSVGPLPGSYTF
TRBV10-3	TRBJ1-3	NA	NA	TGTGCCATCAGTCCCCGCGGGGGTGAGGGAAACACCATATATTTT	CAISPRGGEGNTIYF
TRBV7-2	TRBJ2-3	TRBD1	NA	TGTGCCAGCAGCCTTACCGGGACAGGGGCAATCACAGATACGCAGTATTTT	CASSLTGTGAITDTQYF
TRBV25-1	TRBJ2-1	TRBD2	few	TGTGCCAGCAGCGCTAGCGGACTAAATGAGCAGTTCTTC	CASSASGLNEQFF
TRBV27	TRBJ2-1	NA	NA	TGTGCCAGCAGTTTATCACTCTACAATGAGCAGTTCTTC	CASSLSLYNEQFF
TRBV11-3	TRBJ2-5	TRBD1	NA	TGTGCCAGCAGAACAGGTTGGGTGACAGGGGATCTCCAAGAGACCCAGTACTTC	CASRTGWVTGDLQETQYF
TRBV4-2	TRBJ2-7	NA	NA	TGTGCCAGCAGCCAATCTGGCCGGACAGCGATCTACGAGCAGTACTTC	CASSQSGRTAIYEQYF
TRBV2	TRBJ2-1	TRBD1	NA	TGTGCCAGCAACCGGGACAGGGGAGGCTACAATGAGCAGTTCTTC	CASNRDRGGYNEQFF
TRBV6-5	TRBJ1-4	NA	NA	TGTGCCAGCAGACGTAACAGGGACCTAAATGAAAAACTGTTTTTT	CASRRNRDLNEKLFF